This T cell receptor beta chain was identified in a study of OX40 agonist ivuxolimab in advanced cancers. Study results and limitations: Dose levels from 0.1 to 3.0 mg/kg saw CD4+ and CD8+ blood T cells expand clonally by week 6. Part of the nonresponder group also had normalized T-cell clonal expansion that was low.

This clone has ten or more counts. Its antigen is not identified. The CDR3 spans 16 residues. Trimming removed 5 bases from V and 9 bases from J; junction bases left unmatched: 10. CDR1 and CDR2 from the germline V gene are MDHEN and SYDVKM. Measured with immunoSEQ multiplex PCR; TCRdb has only the in-frame clones, and not every one. This sample has tens of thousands of clones; 84% occur once, and the top ten carry approximately 20%. Source: CD4+ or CD8+ T cells sorted from blood, taken in a trial of the OX40 agonist ivuxolimab. The rearrangement joins TRBV28 to TRBJ2-1; 13 bases match TRBD2. This TCR derives from an adult with an advanced solid tumor such as melanoma, head and neck, liver or kidney cancer. CDR3: CASSRGLAGTEGEQFF. CDR3 nucleotides: TGTGCCAGCAGTCGGGGACTAGCGGGGACGGAGGGTGAGCAGTTCTTC.